This TCR beta chain is drawn from a study of graft-versus-host responses after intestinal transplantation. For the study at large: Recipients had transplants, and these were multivisceral, liver-intestinal, or isolated intestinal. Recipients across the board were started on anti-thymocyte globulin induction, then kept on tacrolimus and steroids for around three years. Findings and limits, study-wide: The presence of high graft-versus-host to host-versus-graft clonal ratios in allografts characterized patients with graft-donor T cell macrochimerism. Detection of GvH clones occurred in recipient marrow, and some had their first appearance in ileum or blood.

This clone was counted between two and nine times. Its cognate antigen is unknown. The germline V gene has CDR1 SGHRS and CDR2 YFSETQ. V lost 0 bases, J lost 5 bases, and 9 bases stayed unmatched. The CDR3 contains 17 residues. Repertoires were generated with immunoSEQ multiplex PCR, while TCRdb's copy carries only in-frame clones and drops some. The sample consists of 15,000 to 20,000 clones, over 75% of them appearing once. The sequence was collected from a human patient who received an intestinal transplant, so some T cells may come from the graft donor. The chain links TRBV5-1 to TRBJ2-5, with 11 bases identical to TRBD2. This specimen consisted of PBMCs, obtained 14 days after transplant. The CDR3 here is CASSLAWLAGGVETQYF. CDR3 DNA sequence: TGCGCCAGCAGCTTGGCGTGGTTAGCGGGGGGGGTTGAGACCCAGTACTTC.